The T cell receptor beta chain under discussion was sequenced for a study of blood T cell repertoires in COVID-19. For the study at large: Sites across the United States, Italy and Spain contributed samples from acute and convalescent COVID-19. From T cells, B-cell-depleted T cells, or PBMCs came the material, which was cDNA or gDNA.

Germline lookup yields CDR1 SEHNR and CDR2 FQNEAQ (reference sequence). Deletions cut 1 base from V and 5 bases from J, with 8 bases between. The CDR3 covers 13 residues. Study processing details: Nucleated cell counts were estimated from reference gene primer amplification. Generated by immunoSEQ multiplex PCR, the TCRdb table keeps only in-frame clones and is missing some. V, J and clone size reflect that table, while D and trimming were determined from the DNA. The table records fewer than 250,000 clones, roughly 85% of them present only once. The TCR sequence derives from a middle-aged woman with active or convalescent COVID-19. Sequences were obtained from peripheral blood. This chain links TRBV7-9 with TRBJ2-5; D is unresolved. The CDR3, as DNA: TGTGCCAGCAGCTTAGGGGCATGGGAGACCCAGTACTTC. This gives the protein CASSLGAWETQYF.